These 20 T cell receptor beta chains were all obtained from the same sample, sequenced in a study of T cell repertoires in cytomegalovirus infection. In TCRdb, the reads were re-called with MiXCR into one record per CDR3 protein. The sample has about 890,000 distinct CDR3 sequences; around a third are singletons. For these TCRs, the target antigens are not known. Sequencing used cultured CD8+ T cells from PBMCs, obtained from culture after CMV antigen stimulation. The receptors derive from a human donor in good health (CMV status not recorded). Some clones in this sample may be carry-over from other donors' samples.

A note on this clonotype: One junction end disagrees with the germline gene, perhaps due to a read error. The chain carries TRBV10-3 and TRBJ2-7; no clear D. Germline CDR1 reads ENHRY; CDR2 reads SYGVKD. This CDR3 region has 12 residues. CDR3 sequence: CAVSESGYEQYF. CDR3 coding DNA: TGTGCCGTCAGTGAGTCCGGCTACGAGCAGTACTTC.

This clonotype was seen more than once but under ten times. The genes are TRBV5-8 and TRBJ2-7; TRBD1 matches 7 bases. Germline trimming cut 5 bases from V and 3 bases from J; bases unmatched to any gene: 11. In germline, CDR1 is SGHTS, CDR2 YDEGEE. CDR3 length: 15 amino acids. CDR3 protein: CASRSKQGLSYEQYF. The CDR3 nucleotides are TGTGCCAGCAGATCAAAACAGGGGCTAAGCTACGAGCAGTACTTC. The whole variable domain, filled in from reference TRBV5-8 and TRBJ2-7, reads EAGVTQSPTHLIKTRGQQATLRCSPISGHTSVYWYQQALGLGLQFLLWYDEGEERNRGNFPPRFSGRQFPNYSSELNVNALELEDSALYLCASRSKQGLSYEQYFGPGTRLTVT.

To note about this clonotype: A read error may explain this, as a much larger clone is one base away. The rearrangement joins TRBV6-1 to TRBJ1-4; D gene unclear. The germline V and J ends were trimmed by 4 bases and 8 bases, with 17 bases remaining between them. CDR1 and CDR2 (germline): MNHNS, SASEGT. This CDR3 region has 15 residues. CDR3 sequence: CASSAWAESTEKLFF. The CDR3 region has the DNA TGTGCCAGCAGTGCATGGGCGGAGTCGACCGAAAAACTGTTTTTT.

The chain is built from TRBV27 and TRBJ1-1; D gene uncertain. The CDR3 runs to 14 residues. V was clipped by 2 bases and J by 3 bases, with 10 bases between them. Germline V lookup: CDR1 MNHEY, CDR2 SMNVEV (reference sequence). The CDR3 DNA sequence: TGTGCCAGCAGTTTAGTCCAGAGTTACACTGAAGCTTTCTTT. This encodes CASSLVQSYTEAFF.

The V gene is TRBV7-9, the J gene TRBJ1-6, with 9 bases matching TRBD1. The CDR3 is 14 amino acids. V lost 5 bases, J lost 9 bases, and 5 bases stayed unmatched. CDR1 is SEHNR, CDR2 FQNEAQ, per germline (reference sequence). CDR3 in amino acids: CASSQQGAGSPLHF. In DNA form, the CDR3 reads TGTGCCAGCAGCCAACAGGGGGCCGGTTCACCCCTCCACTTT.

J is TRBJ2-1 and V is TRBV10-3, with a possible D match to TRBD2 (6 bases). This CDR3 is 16 amino acids long. From germline, CDR1 is ENHRY and CDR2 SYGVKD. Trimming cost V 0 bases and J 2 bases, with 11 bases left between them. This CDR3 is CAISESMAGTYNEQFF. The CDR3 DNA reads as TGTGCCATCAGTGAGTCGATGGCGGGGACCTACAATGAGCAGTTCTTC.

The CDR3, as DNA: TGTGCCAGCTGCCCATTTACCGGGACAGGGATGAACACTGAAGCTTTCTTT. It is translated as CASCPFTGTGMNTEAFF. The V and J genes are TRBV7-9 and TRBJ1-1; TRBD1 matches 9 bases. The CDR3 length is 17 residues. Looked up from germline, CDR1 is SEHNR and CDR2 is FQNEAQ (reference sequence). V lost 8 bases, J lost 0 bases, and 13 bases stayed unmatched.

CDR3 amino acids: CASSFYGGGLSSTDTQYF. Here the CDR3 DNA reads TGTGCCAGCAGTTTTTACGGGGGGGGTCTCTCTAGCACAGATACGCAGTATTTT. The chain links TRBV27 to TRBJ2-3; 8 bases line up with TRBD2. Germline V gives CDR1 MNHEY, CDR2 SMNVEV (reference sequence). This CDR3 is built from 18 residues. The ends lost 3 bases at V and 0 bases at J; junction bases unmatched: 11.

This rearrangement joins TRBV7-2 to TRBJ1-2; D not resolved. V lost 0 bases, J lost 3 bases, and 14 bases lay in between. The CDR3 covers 16 residues. Germline lookup yields CDR1 SGHTA and CDR2 FQGNSA. CDR3 DNA sequence: TGTGCCAGCAGCTTAGCGTCTGGCGGCTTCGACTATGGCTACACCTTC. The encoded protein is CASSLASGGFDYGYTF.

The rearrangement joins TRBV3-1 to TRBJ2-2; D remains unclear. V was pared by 1 base and J by 0 bases, with 9 bases between. Per the germline V gene, CDR1 is LGHDT and CDR2 is YNNKEL (reference sequence). CDR3 length equals 16 residues. CDR3 in amino acids: CASSQVTVSNTGELFF. The CDR3 DNA is TGTGCCAGCAGCCAAGTTACGGTCTCGAACACCGGGGAGCTGTTTTTT.

This clonotype appeared a few times. The genes are TRBV19 and TRBJ1-5, with no clear D. Germline CDR1 LNHDA, CDR2 SQIVND (reference sequence). This CDR3 spans 16 amino acids. The V and J ends lost 4 bases and 2 bases respectively, with 15 bases between them. CDR3: CASSKRTQLGNQPQHF. CDR3 DNA sequence: TGTGCCAGTAGTAAACGAACCCAGCTTGGCAATCAGCCCCAGCATTTT.

The J gene is TRBJ1-1, the V gene TRBV18; D remains unclear. Looked up from germline, CDR1 is KGHSH and CDR2 is LQKENI. The V end was cut by 3 bases, the J end by 4 bases, with 12 bases between. The CDR3 totals 14 residues. DNA for the CDR3: TGTGCCAGCTCACCCGGGTCGAGGATCACTGAAGCTTTCTTT. Protein: CASSPGSRITEAFF.

The table lists this clonotype with a count of one. The CDR3 bases are TGCAGTGCTAGTCGGGCAGTACCCTACAATGAGCAGTTCTTC. Translated: CSASRAVPYNEQFF. The chain recombines TRBV20-1 with TRBJ2-1, with unresolved D. The V gene's germline CDR1 is DFQATT and CDR2 SNEGSKA (reference sequence). The CDR3 runs 14 residues. V was pared by 3 bases and J by 2 bases, with 11 bases between.

The chain links TRBV12-3 or TRBV12-4 to TRBJ1-3; D not resolved. This CDR3 is built from 14 residues. V was trimmed by 6 bases and J by 0 bases, leaving 9 bases between them. In nucleotides, the CDR3 is TGTGCCAGCAGGGGTGAGAGCTCTGGAAACACCATATATTTT. Translation gives CASRGESSGNTIYF.

This clonotype was seen a few times. J is TRBJ1-1 and V is TRBV6-6; D uncertain. Trimming took off 4 bases at V and 8 bases at J, with 8 bases between the two ends. CDR1 is MNHNY and CDR2 is SVGAGI in the germline V gene (reference sequence). The CDR3 runs 11 residues. The CDR3 protein is CASSFPKEAFF. DNA of the CDR3: TGTGCCAGCAGTTTCCCAAAGGAAGCTTTCTTT.

This chain joins TRBV20-1 and TRBJ1-2; D uncertain. Germline CDR1 is DFQATT and CDR2 is SNEGSKA (reference sequence). The CDR3 covers 12 residues. Deletions cut 6 bases from V and 4 bases from J, with 12 bases between. The CDR3 sequence is CSADGKPYGYTF. Written as DNA, the CDR3 is TGCAGTGCGGACGGCAAGCCCTATGGCTACACCTTC.

The chain uses TRBV11-3 and TRBJ2-2; 11 bases align to TRBD1. V was pared by 5 bases and J by 6 bases, with 8 bases of the junction left unmatched. The CDR3 totals 16 residues. The germline V gene encodes CDR1 SGHNT and CDR2 YENEEA. The CDR3 nucleotides read TGTGCCAGCAGCCACGGACAGGGGGCTTGGTCCGGGGAGCTGTTTTTT. Its protein is CASSHGQGAWSGELFF.

This clonotype was counted only a few times. This chain uses TRBV6-2 or TRBV6-3 with TRBJ2-1; D gene uncertain. Germline-derived CDR1 and CDR2 are MNHEY and SVGEGT. The CDR3 runs to 13 residues. Deletions cut 4 bases from V and 4 bases from J, with 8 bases between. CDR3 residues: CASSSDTYNEQFF. Here the CDR3 DNA reads TGTGCCAGCAGTTCCGATACATACAATGAGCAGTTCTTC.

The sample holds a few counts of this clonotype. This rearrangement joins TRBV27 to TRBJ2-3; no clear D gene. Trimming cost V 1 base and J 4 bases, with 9 bases left between them. Per germline, CDR1 MNHEY and CDR2 SMNVEV (reference sequence). This CDR3 spans 14 amino acids. This CDR3 reads CASSLWGEADTQYF. CDR3 DNA: TGTGCCAGCAGTTTATGGGGTGAAGCAGATACGCAGTATTTT.

This clonotype was recorded a few times. V is TRBV19 and J is TRBJ2-7, with 9 nucleotides matching TRBD1. V shed 3 bases and J 7 bases; nucleotides not matched to a gene: 4. CDR3 length: 13 amino acids. CDR1 LNHDA and CDR2 SQIVND come from the germline V gene (reference sequence). CDR3 sequence reads: CASSMGQGAEQYF. CDR3 in DNA: TGTGCCAGTAGTATGGGACAGGGAGCAGAGCAGTACTTC.